Below, one TCR beta chain is given with its context. What it binds is unknown. The germline gives CDR1 SGHDN, CDR2 FVKESK. The CDR3 consists of 13 residues. V dropped 1 base and J dropped 10; count of bases not matched to a gene: 6. Here immunoSEQ multiplex PCR was the method, and the copy in TCRdb shows in-frame clones only, minus some. The profile shows about 64,000 clones, around nine tenths of them singletons. The data derive from a study of T cell responses to AZD1222 COVID-19 vaccine. Notes on the study in general: Females made up more of the donors, who were largely white British, and clonal diversity may have come out too low. Baseline serology detected seropositivity in only a handful of AZD1222 recipients. Without day 14 samples, only post-peak T cell repertoires were studied. Across the whole spike, CD4 TCRs peaked at regions 160-218 and 743-854.

This clonotype was obtained from an adult who received the MenACWY meningococcal vaccine as a control. The V gene is TRBV14, the J gene TRBJ1-1, with 7 positions matching TRBD1. This material consisted of peripheral blood, taken 28 days after the second dose of the MenACWY control vaccine. The DNA for the CDR3 is TGTGCCAGCAGCCAAGTTGCAGGGGGTAGAGCTTTCTTT. Its translation: CASSQVAGGRAFF.